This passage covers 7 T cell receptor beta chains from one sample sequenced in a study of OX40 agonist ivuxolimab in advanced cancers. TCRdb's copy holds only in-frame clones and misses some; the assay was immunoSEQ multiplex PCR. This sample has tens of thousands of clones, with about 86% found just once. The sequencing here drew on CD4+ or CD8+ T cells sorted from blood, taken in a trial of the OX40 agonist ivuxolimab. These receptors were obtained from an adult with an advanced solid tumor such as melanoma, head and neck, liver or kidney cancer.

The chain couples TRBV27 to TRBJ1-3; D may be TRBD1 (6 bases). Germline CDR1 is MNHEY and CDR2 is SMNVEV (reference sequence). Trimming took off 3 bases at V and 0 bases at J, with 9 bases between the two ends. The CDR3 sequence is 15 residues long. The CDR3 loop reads CASSLTRGSGNTIYF. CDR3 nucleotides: TGTGCCAGCAGTTTGACCAGGGGCTCTGGAAACACCATATATTTT.

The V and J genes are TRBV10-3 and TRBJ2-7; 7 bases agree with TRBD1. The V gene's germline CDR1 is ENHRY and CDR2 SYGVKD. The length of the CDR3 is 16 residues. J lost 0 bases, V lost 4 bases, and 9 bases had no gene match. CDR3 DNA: TGTGCCATCAGTGGCCCTATAAGGGGGCCCTCCTACGAGCAGTACTTC. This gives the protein CAISGPIRGPSYEQYF.

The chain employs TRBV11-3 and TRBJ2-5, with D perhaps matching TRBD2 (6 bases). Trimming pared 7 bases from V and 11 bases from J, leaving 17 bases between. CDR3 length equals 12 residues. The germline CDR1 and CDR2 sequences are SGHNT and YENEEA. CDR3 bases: TGTGCCAGCACCCTCGATTCTCGGGAGCAGTACTTC. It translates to CASTLDSREQYF.

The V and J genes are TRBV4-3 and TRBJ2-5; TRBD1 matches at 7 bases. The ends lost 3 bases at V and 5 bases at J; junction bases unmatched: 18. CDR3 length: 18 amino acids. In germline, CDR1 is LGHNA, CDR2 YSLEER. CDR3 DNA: TGCGCCAGCAGCCACTCGTACGGTCAGGGGGACAGAAGGGAGACCCAGTACTTC. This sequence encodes CASSHSYGQGDRRETQYF.

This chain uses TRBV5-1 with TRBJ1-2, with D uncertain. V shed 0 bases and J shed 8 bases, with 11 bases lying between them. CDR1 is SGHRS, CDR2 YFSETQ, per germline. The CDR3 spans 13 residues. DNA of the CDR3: TGCGCCAGCAGCTTGGTGGCAGGAGGAGGCTACACCTTC. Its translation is CASSLVAGGGYTF.

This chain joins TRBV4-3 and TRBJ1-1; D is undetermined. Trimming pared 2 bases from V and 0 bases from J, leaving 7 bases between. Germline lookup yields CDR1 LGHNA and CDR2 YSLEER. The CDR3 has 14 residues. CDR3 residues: CASSQYEVNTEAFF. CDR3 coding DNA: TGCGCCAGCAGCCAATATGAAGTGAACACTGAAGCTTTCTTT.

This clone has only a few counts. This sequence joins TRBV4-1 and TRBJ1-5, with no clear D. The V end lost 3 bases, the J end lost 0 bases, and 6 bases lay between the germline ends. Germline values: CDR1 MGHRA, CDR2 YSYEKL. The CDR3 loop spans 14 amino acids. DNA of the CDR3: TGCGCCAGCAGCCAGGTACTTAGCAATCAGCCCCAGCATTTT. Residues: CASSQVLSNQPQHF.